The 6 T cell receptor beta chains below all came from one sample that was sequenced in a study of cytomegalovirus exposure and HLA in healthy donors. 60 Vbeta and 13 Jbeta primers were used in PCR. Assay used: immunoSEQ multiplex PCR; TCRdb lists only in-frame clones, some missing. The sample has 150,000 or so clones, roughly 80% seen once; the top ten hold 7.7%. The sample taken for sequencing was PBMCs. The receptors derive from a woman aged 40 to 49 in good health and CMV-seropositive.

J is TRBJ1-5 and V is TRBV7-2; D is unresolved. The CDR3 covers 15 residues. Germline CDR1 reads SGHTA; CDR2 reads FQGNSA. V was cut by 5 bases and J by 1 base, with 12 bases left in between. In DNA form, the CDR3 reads TGTGCCAGCAGCACCAAGGGCGGGAGCAATCAGCCCCAGCATTTT. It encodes CASSTKGGSNQPQHF.

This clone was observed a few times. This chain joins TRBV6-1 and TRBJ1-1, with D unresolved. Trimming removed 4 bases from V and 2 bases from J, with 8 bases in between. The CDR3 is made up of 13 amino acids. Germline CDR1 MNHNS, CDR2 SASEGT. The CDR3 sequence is CASSAPTNTEAFF. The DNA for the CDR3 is TGTGCCAGCAGTGCCCCCACAAACACTGAAGCTTTCTTT.

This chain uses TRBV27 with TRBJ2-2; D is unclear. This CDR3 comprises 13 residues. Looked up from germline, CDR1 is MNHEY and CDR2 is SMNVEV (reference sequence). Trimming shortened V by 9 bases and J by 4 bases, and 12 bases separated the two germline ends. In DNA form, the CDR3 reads TGTGCCAGTAAGCGTCCGAGCACCGGGGAGCTGTTTTTT. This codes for CASKRPSTGELFF.

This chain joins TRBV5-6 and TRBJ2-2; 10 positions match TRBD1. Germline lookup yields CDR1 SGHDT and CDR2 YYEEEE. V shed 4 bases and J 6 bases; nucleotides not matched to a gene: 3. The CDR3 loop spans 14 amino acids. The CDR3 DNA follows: TGTGCCAGCAGCGCCGGGACAGGGGCCGGGGAGCTGTTTTTT. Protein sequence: CASSAGTGAGELFF.

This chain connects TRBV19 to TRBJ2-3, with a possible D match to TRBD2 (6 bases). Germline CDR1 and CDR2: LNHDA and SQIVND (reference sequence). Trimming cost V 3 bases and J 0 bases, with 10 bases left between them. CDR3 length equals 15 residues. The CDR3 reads CASSIRGISTDTQYF. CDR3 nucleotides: TGTGCCAGTAGTATTCGCGGGATTAGCACAGATACGCAGTATTTT.

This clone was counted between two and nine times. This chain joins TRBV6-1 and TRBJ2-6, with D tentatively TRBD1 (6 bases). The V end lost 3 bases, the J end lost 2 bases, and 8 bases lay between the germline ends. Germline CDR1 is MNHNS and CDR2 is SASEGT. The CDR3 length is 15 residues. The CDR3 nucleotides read TGTGCCAGCAGTGATACAGGGACTGGGGCCAACGTCCTGACTTTC. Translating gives CASSDTGTGANVLTF.